These T cell receptor beta chains were read from a single sample in a study of T cell responses to AZD1222 COVID-19 vaccine. Clones were read by immunoSEQ multiplex PCR, and TCRdb kept only the in-frame ones, dropping some. Of more than 150,000 clones detected, 85% to 95% appear once; the ten largest clones hold over 7.5%. The sample in question was peripheral blood, obtained on day 0 of AZD1222 vaccination. These receptors came from an adult in good health. Each CDR3 is given with its conserved first and last residue. The order of the fields is CDR3 DNA, CDR3 protein, D gene, J gene, clone size, V gene. The D gene is left open where the match is weak. Rows give clone size only sometimes, using once, few, many, or a class for an expanded clone.

CDR3 DNA: TGTGCCAGCAGTTACACCTACGAGCAGTACTTC; CDR3 protein: CASSYTYEQYF; D gene: .; J gene: TRBJ2-7; clone size: .; V gene: TRBV28
CDR3 DNA: TGTGCCAGTAGTATTAGTGTCACAGTTTCCTACGAGCAGTACTTC; CDR3 protein: CASSISVTVSYEQYF; D gene: .; J gene: TRBJ2-7; clone size: .; V gene: TRBV19
CDR3 DNA: TGTGCCATCAGTTTGACTAGCGGGAACACCGGGGAGCTGTTTTTT; CDR3 protein: CAISLTSGNTGELFF; D gene: TRBD2; J gene: TRBJ2-2; clone size: .; V gene: TRBV10-3
CDR3 DNA: TGTGCCATCAGTGAGAGCAGGAGCCCCAATGAAGCTTTCTTT; CDR3 protein: CAISESRSPNEAFF; D gene: .; J gene: TRBJ1-1; clone size: .; V gene: TRBV10-3
CDR3 DNA: TGTGCCAGCAGTGTCCAGGGGCGGTCTGGTGAGCAGTTCTTC; CDR3 protein: CASSVQGRSGEQFF; D gene: .; J gene: TRBJ2-1; clone size: .; V gene: TRBV6-4
CDR3 DNA: TGTGCCAGCAGCTTAGCTCTTGCGGCGCGTGTGACCCAGTACTTC; CDR3 protein: CASSLALAARVTQYF; D gene: .; J gene: TRBJ2-5; clone size: .; V gene: TRBV13
CDR3 DNA: TGTGCCACCAGTGATCGAGACAGGGGGTCTGAAGCTTTCTTT; CDR3 protein: CATSDRDRGSEAFF; D gene: TRBD1; J gene: TRBJ1-1; clone size: .; V gene: TRBV24-1
CDR3 DNA: TGTGCCTGGAGTGTGAACAGGGGTGGGGAAAAACTGTTTTTT; CDR3 protein: CAWSVNRGGEKLFF; D gene: TRBD1; J gene: TRBJ1-4; clone size: .; V gene: TRBV30
CDR3 DNA: TGTGCCAGCAGACAGGGGAGTGAAAAACTGTTTTTT; CDR3 protein: CASRQGSEKLFF; D gene: TRBD1; J gene: TRBJ1-4; clone size: .; V gene: TRBV2
CDR3 DNA: TGTGCCAGCAGCTTGGTGGAGGGAAACATTCAGTACTTC; CDR3 protein: CASSLVEGNIQYF; D gene: .; J gene: TRBJ2-4; clone size: once; V gene: TRBV5-5
CDR3 DNA: TGTGCCAGCAGTGGTATCTGGGACTCCAGCTCCTACGAGCAGTACTTC; CDR3 protein: CASSGIWDSSSYEQYF; D gene: .; J gene: TRBJ2-7; clone size: .; V gene: TRBV2
CDR3 DNA: TGTGCCACAAGGTCTCCCGGGGGAAGGGAGCAGTACTTC; CDR3 protein: CATRSPGGREQYF; D gene: .; J gene: TRBJ2-7; clone size: .; V gene: TRBV2
CDR3 DNA: TGTGCCAGCAGTGAGACCTACTACGAGCAGTACTTC; CDR3 protein: CASSETYYEQYF; D gene: .; J gene: TRBJ2-7; clone size: .; V gene: TRBV2
CDR3 DNA: TGTGCCAGCAGCGTACGGGACAGGGTACAAGAGACCCAGTACTTC; CDR3 protein: CASSVRDRVQETQYF; D gene: TRBD1; J gene: TRBJ2-5; clone size: .; V gene: TRBV11-2
CDR3 DNA: TGTGCCAGCAGCCCGGAGTCTGGCCAGCCCCAGCATTTT; CDR3 protein: CASSPESGQPQHF; D gene: .; J gene: TRBJ1-5; clone size: .; V gene: TRBV2
CDR3 DNA: TGTGCCAGCAGCTTTTTGTCGGGGGGGGCTGAAGCTTTCTTT; CDR3 protein: CASSFLSGGAEAFF; D gene: .; J gene: TRBJ1-1; clone size: .; V gene: TRBV5-4
CDR3 DNA: TGTGCCAGCAGGATCCGGGACACCTTTAGCAATCAGCCCCAGCATTTT; CDR3 protein: CASRIRDTFSNQPQHF; D gene: .; J gene: TRBJ1-5; clone size: .; V gene: TRBV6-4
CDR3 DNA: TGTGCCAGCTCACCCCGACAGGGGGCCTACGAGCAGTACTTC; CDR3 protein: CASSPRQGAYEQYF; D gene: TRBD1; J gene: TRBJ2-7; clone size: .; V gene: TRBV18
CDR3 DNA: TGTGCCAGCAGTTACGACAGGAACACTGAAGCTTTCTTT; CDR3 protein: CASSYDRNTEAFF; D gene: .; J gene: TRBJ1-1; clone size: .; V gene: TRBV6-5
CDR3 DNA: TGTGCCAGCAGGCCCTTCCCCGGACAGGGTAATGAAAAACTGTTTTTT; CDR3 protein: CASRPFPGQGNEKLFF; D gene: TRBD1; J gene: TRBJ1-4; clone size: .; V gene: TRBV3-1/TRBV3-2
CDR3 DNA: TGTGCCAGCAGCCTCAGGGGGAGGGCGGTCGAGCAGTACTTC; CDR3 protein: CASSLRGRAVEQYF; D gene: .; J gene: TRBJ2-7; clone size: .; V gene: TRBV7-9
CDR3 DNA: TGTGCCAGCAGCCGACGCATTGGACAGGGAAAGGTCTACGAGCAGTACTTC; CDR3 protein: CASSRRIGQGKVYEQYF; D gene: TRBD1; J gene: TRBJ2-7; clone size: few; V gene: TRBV7-8
CDR3 DNA: TGTGCCAGCAGTTTGACAGGGTCACCGAACACTGAAGCTTTCTTT; CDR3 protein: CASSLTGSPNTEAFF; D gene: TRBD1; J gene: TRBJ1-1; clone size: once; V gene: TRBV6-5
CDR3 DNA: TGTGCCAGCAGTTACTCGGAGAACACTGAAGCTTTCTTT; CDR3 protein: CASSYSENTEAFF; D gene: .; J gene: TRBJ1-1; clone size: .; V gene: TRBV6-5
CDR3 DNA: TGTGCCAGCAGTTTCGAGGATCAGCCCCAGCATTTT; CDR3 protein: CASSFEDQPQHF; D gene: .; J gene: TRBJ1-5; clone size: few; V gene: TRBV28
CDR3 DNA: TGTGCCAGCAGTTCGTCCTACGAGCAGTACTTC; CDR3 protein: CASSSSYEQYF; D gene: .; J gene: TRBJ2-7; clone size: .; V gene: TRBV28
CDR3 DNA: TGCGCCAGCAGCTTGGACAGGAGTACAGATACGCAGTATTTT; CDR3 protein: CASSLDRSTDTQYF; D gene: .; J gene: TRBJ2-3; clone size: .; V gene: TRBV5-1
CDR3 DNA: TGTGCCAGCAACTCCCGCTCGGGGACTAATGAAAAACTGTTTTTT; CDR3 protein: CASNSRSGTNEKLFF; D gene: .; J gene: TRBJ1-4; clone size: .; V gene: TRBV5-5
CDR3 DNA: TGTGCCAGCAGCGCCGGGACCCGGAGCACAGATACGCAGTATTTT; CDR3 protein: CASSAGTRSTDTQYF; D gene: .; J gene: TRBJ2-3; clone size: .; V gene: TRBV9
CDR3 DNA: TGTGCCAGCAGCCATAAAGGGTGGCTAGCGGGAGCAAACGGCTACGAGCAGTACTTC; CDR3 protein: CASSHKGWLAGANGYEQYF; D gene: TRBD2; J gene: TRBJ2-7; clone size: .; V gene: TRBV28
CDR3 DNA: TGTGCCAGTAGTGGCGGAGGGGAGACCCAGTACTTC; CDR3 protein: CASSGGGETQYF; D gene: .; J gene: TRBJ2-5; clone size: .; V gene: TRBV19
CDR3 DNA: TGTGCCAGCAGGGGACTAGCCACAGGGTCCTACGAGCAGTACTTC; CDR3 protein: CASRGLATGSYEQYF; D gene: TRBD2; J gene: TRBJ2-7; clone size: .; V gene: TRBV27
CDR3 DNA: TGCGCCAGCAGCATTAGCGGAGGGGAGACCCAGTACTTC; CDR3 protein: CASSISGGETQYF; D gene: .; J gene: TRBJ2-5; clone size: .; V gene: TRBV5-1
CDR3 DNA: TGTGCCAGCACCGATCGGGGGTGGGGCGGCTACACCTTC; CDR3 protein: CASTDRGWGGYTF; D gene: .; J gene: TRBJ1-2; clone size: .; V gene: TRBV12-3/TRBV12-4
CDR3 DNA: TGTGCCACCAGCAGAGATTTCGGGCTCGACTACGAGCAGTACTTC; CDR3 protein: CATSRDFGLDYEQYF; D gene: .; J gene: TRBJ2-7; clone size: .; V gene: TRBV15
CDR3 DNA: TGTGCCAGCAGGCTAGGAGGGACCTACAATGAGCAGTTCTTC; CDR3 protein: CASRLGGTYNEQFF; D gene: .; J gene: TRBJ2-1; clone size: .; V gene: TRBV6-5
CDR3 DNA: TGTGCCAGCAGTGAATGGGGGGGTTTTCGAAATTCACCCCTCCACTTT; CDR3 protein: CASSEWGGFRNSPLHF; D gene: .; J gene: TRBJ1-6; clone size: .; V gene: TRBV6-1
CDR3 DNA: TGTGCCAGCAGTGACAGGTTGGGCGGAAGGTCACCCCTCCACTTT; CDR3 protein: CASSDRLGGRSPLHF; D gene: .; J gene: TRBJ1-6; clone size: .; V gene: TRBV6-1
CDR3 DNA: TGTGCCAGCAGCCCTCAGGGACGCAAAGGGTCCTACGAGCAGTACTTC; CDR3 protein: CASSPQGRKGSYEQYF; D gene: .; J gene: TRBJ2-7; clone size: .; V gene: TRBV3-1/TRBV3-2
CDR3 DNA: TGTGCCTGGAGGCGAAGCAATGAGCAGTTCTTC; CDR3 protein: CAWRRSNEQFF; D gene: .; J gene: TRBJ2-1; clone size: .; V gene: TRBV30
CDR3 DNA: TGTGCCAGTAGTAAATACGGGGGGGCGATGGCTGAAGCTTTCTTT; CDR3 protein: CASSKYGGAMAEAFF; D gene: .; J gene: TRBJ1-1; clone size: .; V gene: TRBV19
CDR3 DNA: TGCAGCGTAGAGAGCTGGTTTGGGACACAGAGTGAGACCCAGTACTTC; CDR3 protein: CSVESWFGTQSETQYF; D gene: .; J gene: TRBJ2-5; clone size: .; V gene: TRBV29-1
CDR3 DNA: TGTGCCATCAGTGTTAGGACAGCACTCCTAAAGAACACTGAAGCTTTCTTT; CDR3 protein: CAISVRTALLKNTEAFF; D gene: .; J gene: TRBJ1-1; clone size: .; V gene: TRBV10-3
CDR3 DNA: TGTGCCAGCAGTTACTCGAGGGCAAACAATGAGCAGTTCTTC; CDR3 protein: CASSYSRANNEQFF; D gene: .; J gene: TRBJ2-1; clone size: .; V gene: TRBV6-5